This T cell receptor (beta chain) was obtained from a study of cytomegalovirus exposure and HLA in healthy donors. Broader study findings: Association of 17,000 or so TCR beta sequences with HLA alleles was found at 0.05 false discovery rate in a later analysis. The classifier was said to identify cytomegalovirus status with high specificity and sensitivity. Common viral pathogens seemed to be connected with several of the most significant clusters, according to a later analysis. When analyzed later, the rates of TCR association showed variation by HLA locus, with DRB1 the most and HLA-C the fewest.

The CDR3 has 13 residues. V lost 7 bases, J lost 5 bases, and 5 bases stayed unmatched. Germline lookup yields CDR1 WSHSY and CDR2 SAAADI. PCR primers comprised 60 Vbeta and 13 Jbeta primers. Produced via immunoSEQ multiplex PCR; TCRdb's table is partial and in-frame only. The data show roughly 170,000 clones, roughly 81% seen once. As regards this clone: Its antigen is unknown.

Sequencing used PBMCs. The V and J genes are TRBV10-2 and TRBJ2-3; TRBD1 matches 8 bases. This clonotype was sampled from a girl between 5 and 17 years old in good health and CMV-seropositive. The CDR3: CASTGQGGDTQYF. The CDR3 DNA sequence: TGCGCCAGCACTGGACAGGGTGGAGATACGCAGTATTTT.